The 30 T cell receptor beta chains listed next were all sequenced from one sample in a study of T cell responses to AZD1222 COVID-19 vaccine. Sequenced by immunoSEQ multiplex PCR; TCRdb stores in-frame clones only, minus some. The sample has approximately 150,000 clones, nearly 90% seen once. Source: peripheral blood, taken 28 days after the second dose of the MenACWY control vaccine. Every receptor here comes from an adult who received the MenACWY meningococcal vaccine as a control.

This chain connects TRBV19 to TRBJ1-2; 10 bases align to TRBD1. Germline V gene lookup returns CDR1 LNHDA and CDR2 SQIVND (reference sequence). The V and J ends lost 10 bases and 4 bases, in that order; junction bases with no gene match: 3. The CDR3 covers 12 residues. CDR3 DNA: TGTGCCACCGGACAGGGGGTCTATGGCTACACCTTC. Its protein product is CATGQGVYGYTF.

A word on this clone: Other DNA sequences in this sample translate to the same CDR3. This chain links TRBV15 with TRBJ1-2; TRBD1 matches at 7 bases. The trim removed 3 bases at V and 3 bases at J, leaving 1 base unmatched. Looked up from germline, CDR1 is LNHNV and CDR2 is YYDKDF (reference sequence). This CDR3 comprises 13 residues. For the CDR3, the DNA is TGTGCCACCAGCAGCGGACAGGACTATGGCTACACCTTC. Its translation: CATSSGQDYGYTF.

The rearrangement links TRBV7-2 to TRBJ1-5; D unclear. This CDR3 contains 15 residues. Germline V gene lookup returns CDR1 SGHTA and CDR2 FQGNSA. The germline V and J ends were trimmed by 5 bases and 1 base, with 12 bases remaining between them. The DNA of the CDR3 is TGTGCCAGCAGCCTAAAGTCGGGGAGCAATCAGCCCCAGCATTTT. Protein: CASSLKSGSNQPQHF.

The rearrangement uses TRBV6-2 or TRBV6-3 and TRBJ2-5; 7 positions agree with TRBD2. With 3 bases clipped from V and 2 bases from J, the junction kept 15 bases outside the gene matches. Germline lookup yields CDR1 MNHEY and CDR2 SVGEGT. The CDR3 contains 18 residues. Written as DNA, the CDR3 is TGTGCCAGCAGTTATCTGGGACGGGAGGAGAGAAATCAAGAGACCCAGTACTTC. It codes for CASSYLGREERNQETQYF.

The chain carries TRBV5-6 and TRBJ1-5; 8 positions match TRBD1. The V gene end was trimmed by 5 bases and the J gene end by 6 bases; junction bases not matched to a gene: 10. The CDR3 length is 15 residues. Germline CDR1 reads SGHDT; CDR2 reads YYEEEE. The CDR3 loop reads CASSSGTGITQPQHF. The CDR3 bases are TGTGCCAGCAGTTCCGGGACAGGTATTACTCAGCCCCAGCATTTT.

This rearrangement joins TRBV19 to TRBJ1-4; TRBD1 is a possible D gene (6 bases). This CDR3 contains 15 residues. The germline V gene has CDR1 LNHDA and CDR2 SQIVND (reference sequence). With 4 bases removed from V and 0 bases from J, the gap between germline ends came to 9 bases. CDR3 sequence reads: CASSTGQTTNEKLFF. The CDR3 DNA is TGTGCCAGTAGTACCGGACAGACAACTAATGAAAAACTGTTTTTT.

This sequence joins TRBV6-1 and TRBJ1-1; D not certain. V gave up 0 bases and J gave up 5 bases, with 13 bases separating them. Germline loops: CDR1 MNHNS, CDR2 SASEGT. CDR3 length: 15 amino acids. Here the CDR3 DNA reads TGTGCCAGCAGTGAAGCGCTTCTGGGAGGGACTGAAGCTTTCTTT. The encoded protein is CASSEALLGGTEAFF.

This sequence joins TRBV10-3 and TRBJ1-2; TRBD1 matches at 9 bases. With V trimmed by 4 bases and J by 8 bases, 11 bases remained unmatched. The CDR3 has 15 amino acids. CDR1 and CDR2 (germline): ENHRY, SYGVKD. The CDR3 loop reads CAISATDRGLIGYTF. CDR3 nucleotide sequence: TGTGCCATCAGTGCAACGGACAGGGGCCTCATCGGCTACACCTTC.

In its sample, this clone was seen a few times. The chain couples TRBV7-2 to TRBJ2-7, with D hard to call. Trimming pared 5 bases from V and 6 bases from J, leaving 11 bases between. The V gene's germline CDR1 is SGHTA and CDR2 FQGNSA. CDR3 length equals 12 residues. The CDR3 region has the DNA TGTGCCAGCAGCCAACCGCCGGCCGAGCAGTACTTC. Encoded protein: CASSQPPAEQYF.

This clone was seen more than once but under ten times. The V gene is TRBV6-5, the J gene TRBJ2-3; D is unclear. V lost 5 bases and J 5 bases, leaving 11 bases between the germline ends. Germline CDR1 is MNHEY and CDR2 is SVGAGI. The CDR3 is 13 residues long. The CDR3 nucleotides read TGTGCCAGCAGTCCCTGGTTAGAAGATACGCAGTATTTT. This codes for CASSPWLEDTQYF.

The CDR3 sequence: CASRGTSGGANTGELFF. The CDR3 DNA is TGTGCCAGCAGGGGGACTAGCGGGGGTGCGAACACCGGGGAGCTGTTTTTT. This chain links TRBV5-4 with TRBJ2-2; 14 nucleotides align to TRBD2. The junction had 3 bases not matched to a gene; V was cut back by 5 bases and J by 0 bases. Germline V lookup: CDR1 SGHNT, CDR2 YYREEE (reference sequence). The CDR3 runs to 17 residues.

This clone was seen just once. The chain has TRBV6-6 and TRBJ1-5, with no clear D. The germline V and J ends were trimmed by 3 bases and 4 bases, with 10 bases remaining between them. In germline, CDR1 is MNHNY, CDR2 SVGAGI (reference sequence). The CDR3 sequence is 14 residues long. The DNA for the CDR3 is TGTGCCAGCAGTTATATTGGGGTAAATCAGCCCCAGCATTTT. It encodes CASSYIGVNQPQHF.

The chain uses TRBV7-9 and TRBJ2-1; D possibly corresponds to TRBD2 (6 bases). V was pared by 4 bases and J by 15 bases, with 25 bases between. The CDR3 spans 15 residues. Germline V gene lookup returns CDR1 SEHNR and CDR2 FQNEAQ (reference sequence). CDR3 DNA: TGTGCCAGCAGCTCTGATTCGTACGGGACTCCATGGGGGTTCTTC. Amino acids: CASSSDSYGTPWGFF.

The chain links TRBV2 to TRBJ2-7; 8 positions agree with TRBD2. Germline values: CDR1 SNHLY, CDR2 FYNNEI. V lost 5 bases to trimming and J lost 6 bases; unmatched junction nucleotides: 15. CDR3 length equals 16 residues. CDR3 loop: CASSQRGTAWSAEQYF. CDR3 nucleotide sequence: TGTGCCAGCAGTCAGCGGGGGACCGCCTGGAGTGCCGAGCAGTACTTC.

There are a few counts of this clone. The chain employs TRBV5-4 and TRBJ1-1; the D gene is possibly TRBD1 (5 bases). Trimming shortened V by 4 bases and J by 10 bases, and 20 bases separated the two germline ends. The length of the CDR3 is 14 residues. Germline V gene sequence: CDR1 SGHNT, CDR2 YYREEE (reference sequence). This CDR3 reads CASSERGPKVGAFF. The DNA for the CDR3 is TGTGCCAGCAGCGAACGGGGCCCGAAGGTAGGAGCTTTCTTT.

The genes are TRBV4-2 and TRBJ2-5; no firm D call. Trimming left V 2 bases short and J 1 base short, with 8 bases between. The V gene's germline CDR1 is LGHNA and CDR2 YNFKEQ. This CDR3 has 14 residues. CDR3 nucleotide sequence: TGTGCCAGCAGCCAATTAGGGCTCCAAGAGACCCAGTACTTC. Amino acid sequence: CASSQLGLQETQYF.

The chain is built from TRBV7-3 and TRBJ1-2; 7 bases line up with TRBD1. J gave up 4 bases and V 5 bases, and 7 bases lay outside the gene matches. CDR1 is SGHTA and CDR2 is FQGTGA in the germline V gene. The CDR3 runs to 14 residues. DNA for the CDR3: TGTGCCAGCAGCGCCGGGACAGTGGGCTATGGCTACACCTTC. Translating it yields CASSAGTVGYGYTF.

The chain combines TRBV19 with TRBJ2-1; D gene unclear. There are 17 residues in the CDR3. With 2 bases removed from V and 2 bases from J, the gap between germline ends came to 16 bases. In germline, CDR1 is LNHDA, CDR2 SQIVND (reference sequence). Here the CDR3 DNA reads TGTGCCAGTAGTATAAAACCCGGGTACAGCACCTACAATGAGCAGTTCTTC. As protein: CASSIKPGYSTYNEQFF.

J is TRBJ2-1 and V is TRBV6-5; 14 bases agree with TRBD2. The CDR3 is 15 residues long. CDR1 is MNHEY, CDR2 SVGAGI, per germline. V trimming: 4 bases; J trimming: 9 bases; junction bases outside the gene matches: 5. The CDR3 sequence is CASSLRLAGGGEQFF. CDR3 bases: TGTGCCAGCAGTTTAAGACTAGCGGGAGGGGGTGAGCAGTTCTTC.

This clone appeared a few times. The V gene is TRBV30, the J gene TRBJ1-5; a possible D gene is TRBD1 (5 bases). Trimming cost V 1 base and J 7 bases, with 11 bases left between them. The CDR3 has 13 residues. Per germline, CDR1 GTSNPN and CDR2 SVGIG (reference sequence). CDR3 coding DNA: TGTGCCTGGAGTGGCGGGGGAAGCCAGCCCCAGCATTTT. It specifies CAWSGGGSQPQHF.

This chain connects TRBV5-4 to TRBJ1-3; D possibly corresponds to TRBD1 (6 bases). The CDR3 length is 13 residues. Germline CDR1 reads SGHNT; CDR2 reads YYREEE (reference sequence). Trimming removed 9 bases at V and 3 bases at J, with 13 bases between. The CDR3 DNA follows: TGTGCCACGGACAGCCGCGATGGAAACACCATATATTTT. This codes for CATDSRDGNTIYF.

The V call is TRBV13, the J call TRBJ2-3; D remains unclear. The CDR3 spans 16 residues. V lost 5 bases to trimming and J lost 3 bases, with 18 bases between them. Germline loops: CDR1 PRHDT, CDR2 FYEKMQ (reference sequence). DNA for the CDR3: TGTGCCAGCAGCGACTCCCCCTCGGGCCAAACAGATACGCAGTATTTT. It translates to CASSDSPSGQTDTQYF.

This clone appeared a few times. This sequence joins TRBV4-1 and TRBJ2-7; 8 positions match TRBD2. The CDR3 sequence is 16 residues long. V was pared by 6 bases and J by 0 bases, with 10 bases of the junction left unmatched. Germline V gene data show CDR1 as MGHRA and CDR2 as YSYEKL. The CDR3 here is CASSVGLAGSSYEQYF. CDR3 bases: TGCGCCAGCAGTGTCGGCTTAGCGGGGAGCTCCTACGAGCAGTACTTC.

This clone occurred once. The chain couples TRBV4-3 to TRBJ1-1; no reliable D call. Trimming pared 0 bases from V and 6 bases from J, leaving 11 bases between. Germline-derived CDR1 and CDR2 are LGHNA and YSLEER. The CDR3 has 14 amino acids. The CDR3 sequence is CASSQEVVGPEAFF. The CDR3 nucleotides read TGCGCCAGCAGCCAAGAAGTTGTGGGTCCTGAAGCTTTCTTT.

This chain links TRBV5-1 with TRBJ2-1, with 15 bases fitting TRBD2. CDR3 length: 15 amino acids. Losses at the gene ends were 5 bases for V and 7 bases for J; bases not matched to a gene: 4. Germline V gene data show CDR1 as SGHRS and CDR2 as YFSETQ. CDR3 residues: CASRAGTSGGNEQFF. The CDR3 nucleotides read TGCGCCAGCAGAGCCGGGACTAGCGGGGGGAATGAGCAGTTCTTC.

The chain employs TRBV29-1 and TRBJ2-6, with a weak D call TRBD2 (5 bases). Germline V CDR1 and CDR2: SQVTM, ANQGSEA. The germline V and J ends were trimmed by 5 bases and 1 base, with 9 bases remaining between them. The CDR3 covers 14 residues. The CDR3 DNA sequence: TGCAGCGTTTTTACGGGGTCTGGGGCCAACGTCCTGACTTTC. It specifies CSVFTGSGANVLTF.

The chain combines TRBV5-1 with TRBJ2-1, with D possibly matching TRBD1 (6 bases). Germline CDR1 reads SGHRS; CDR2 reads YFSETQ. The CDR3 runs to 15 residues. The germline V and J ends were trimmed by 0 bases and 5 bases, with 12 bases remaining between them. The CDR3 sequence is CASSLVQGIDNEQFF. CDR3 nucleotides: TGCGCCAGCAGCTTGGTACAGGGAATCGACAATGAGCAGTTCTTC.

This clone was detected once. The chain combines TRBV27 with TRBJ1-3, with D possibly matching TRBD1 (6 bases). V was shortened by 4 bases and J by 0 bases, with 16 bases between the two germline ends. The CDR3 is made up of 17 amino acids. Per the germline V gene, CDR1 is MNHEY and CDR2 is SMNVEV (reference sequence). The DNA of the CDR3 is TGTGCCAGCAGTTCCTTAAGAACAGGGTACTCTGGAAACACCATATATTTT. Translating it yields CASSSLRTGYSGNTIYF.

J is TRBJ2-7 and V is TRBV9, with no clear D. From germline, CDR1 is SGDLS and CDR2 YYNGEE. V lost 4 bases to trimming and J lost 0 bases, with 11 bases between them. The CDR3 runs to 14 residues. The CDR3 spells CASSQAAVSYEQYF. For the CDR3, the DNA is TGTGCCAGCAGCCAGGCGGCAGTCTCCTACGAGCAGTACTTC.

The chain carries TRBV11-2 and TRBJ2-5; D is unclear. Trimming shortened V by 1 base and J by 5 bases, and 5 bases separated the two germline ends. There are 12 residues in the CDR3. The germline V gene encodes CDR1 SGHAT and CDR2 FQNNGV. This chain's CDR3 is CASSLAGETQYF. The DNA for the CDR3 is TGTGCCAGCAGCTTAGCCGGGGAGACCCAGTACTTC.